The entry below describes one TCR beta chain. Its antigen remains unidentified. This record comes from a study of cytomegalovirus exposure and HLA in healthy donors. Findings of the study overall: The classifier reportedly diagnosed cytomegalovirus status with high specificity and sensitivity. The Asian-associated ancestry cluster reportedly had fewer N-insertions than the approximately 690-donor mean in a later analysis. Clonal expansion, a later analysis showed, was greater in HLA-associated TCR beta chains than in equally common others.

V lost 3 bases, J lost 4 bases, and 4 bases stayed unmatched. CDR3 length: 15 residues. The germline gives CDR1 MGHDK, CDR2 SYGVNS. Primers included in the PCR were 60 Vbeta and 13 Jbeta primers. In the study's own analysis: Roughly 80 million unique TCR beta chains, 9 million to 12 million shared, were counted in a later analysis. Clones were sequenced by immunoSEQ multiplex PCR, and TCRdb holds only the in-frame ones, with some missing. V, J and clone size reflect that table, while D and trimming were determined from the DNA. The table includes about 120,000 clones, about 62% detected once. The chain employs TRBV25-1 and TRBJ1-3, with 9 bases aligning to TRBD1. The source of this sequence is a woman aged 40 to 50 in good health and CMV-seropositive. Input material: PBMCs. CDR3 amino acids: CASSDRGQGGNTIYF. In DNA, the CDR3 is TGTGCCAGCAGTGACCGCGGACAGGGGGGAAACACCATATATTTT.